This TCR beta chain was profiled in a study of control samples from healthy donors and cancer patients (dated by TCRdb to 2018 to 2020). V is reduced by 0 bases and J by 7 bases, leaving a spacing of 15 bases between them. From a lookup of the germline V gene, CDR1 and CDR2 are SGHAT and FQNNGV. The cysteine opens and the phenylalanine closes a CDR3 of 15 amino acids. The CDR3 DNA has 45 bases and is translated from base 1. For this clone: Its specific antigen is unknown. No base qualities exist here, and no much larger clone lies one base off it.

The library was made by the immunoSEQ multiplex PCR assay. TCRdb retrieved this table from immuneACCESS and kept in-frame rearrangements only. Not all clones are present; in checked studies, unresolved V genes account for under half, and no reason is known for the remainder. The sample table contains 70,000 or so clones; only one count was recorded for around 92% of them. The ten largest clones capture around 20% of the sample. The receptor chain draws on TRBV11-2 and TRBJ2-5, with the D gene not clear enough to name. This clonotype was sampled from a man aged 55 to 70 with lung cancer. Material for sequencing was PBMCs. The base sequence is TGTGCCAGCAGCTTAGAAGACCACCTTAGCCGGACCCAGTACTTC. It specifies CASSLEDHLSRTQYF.